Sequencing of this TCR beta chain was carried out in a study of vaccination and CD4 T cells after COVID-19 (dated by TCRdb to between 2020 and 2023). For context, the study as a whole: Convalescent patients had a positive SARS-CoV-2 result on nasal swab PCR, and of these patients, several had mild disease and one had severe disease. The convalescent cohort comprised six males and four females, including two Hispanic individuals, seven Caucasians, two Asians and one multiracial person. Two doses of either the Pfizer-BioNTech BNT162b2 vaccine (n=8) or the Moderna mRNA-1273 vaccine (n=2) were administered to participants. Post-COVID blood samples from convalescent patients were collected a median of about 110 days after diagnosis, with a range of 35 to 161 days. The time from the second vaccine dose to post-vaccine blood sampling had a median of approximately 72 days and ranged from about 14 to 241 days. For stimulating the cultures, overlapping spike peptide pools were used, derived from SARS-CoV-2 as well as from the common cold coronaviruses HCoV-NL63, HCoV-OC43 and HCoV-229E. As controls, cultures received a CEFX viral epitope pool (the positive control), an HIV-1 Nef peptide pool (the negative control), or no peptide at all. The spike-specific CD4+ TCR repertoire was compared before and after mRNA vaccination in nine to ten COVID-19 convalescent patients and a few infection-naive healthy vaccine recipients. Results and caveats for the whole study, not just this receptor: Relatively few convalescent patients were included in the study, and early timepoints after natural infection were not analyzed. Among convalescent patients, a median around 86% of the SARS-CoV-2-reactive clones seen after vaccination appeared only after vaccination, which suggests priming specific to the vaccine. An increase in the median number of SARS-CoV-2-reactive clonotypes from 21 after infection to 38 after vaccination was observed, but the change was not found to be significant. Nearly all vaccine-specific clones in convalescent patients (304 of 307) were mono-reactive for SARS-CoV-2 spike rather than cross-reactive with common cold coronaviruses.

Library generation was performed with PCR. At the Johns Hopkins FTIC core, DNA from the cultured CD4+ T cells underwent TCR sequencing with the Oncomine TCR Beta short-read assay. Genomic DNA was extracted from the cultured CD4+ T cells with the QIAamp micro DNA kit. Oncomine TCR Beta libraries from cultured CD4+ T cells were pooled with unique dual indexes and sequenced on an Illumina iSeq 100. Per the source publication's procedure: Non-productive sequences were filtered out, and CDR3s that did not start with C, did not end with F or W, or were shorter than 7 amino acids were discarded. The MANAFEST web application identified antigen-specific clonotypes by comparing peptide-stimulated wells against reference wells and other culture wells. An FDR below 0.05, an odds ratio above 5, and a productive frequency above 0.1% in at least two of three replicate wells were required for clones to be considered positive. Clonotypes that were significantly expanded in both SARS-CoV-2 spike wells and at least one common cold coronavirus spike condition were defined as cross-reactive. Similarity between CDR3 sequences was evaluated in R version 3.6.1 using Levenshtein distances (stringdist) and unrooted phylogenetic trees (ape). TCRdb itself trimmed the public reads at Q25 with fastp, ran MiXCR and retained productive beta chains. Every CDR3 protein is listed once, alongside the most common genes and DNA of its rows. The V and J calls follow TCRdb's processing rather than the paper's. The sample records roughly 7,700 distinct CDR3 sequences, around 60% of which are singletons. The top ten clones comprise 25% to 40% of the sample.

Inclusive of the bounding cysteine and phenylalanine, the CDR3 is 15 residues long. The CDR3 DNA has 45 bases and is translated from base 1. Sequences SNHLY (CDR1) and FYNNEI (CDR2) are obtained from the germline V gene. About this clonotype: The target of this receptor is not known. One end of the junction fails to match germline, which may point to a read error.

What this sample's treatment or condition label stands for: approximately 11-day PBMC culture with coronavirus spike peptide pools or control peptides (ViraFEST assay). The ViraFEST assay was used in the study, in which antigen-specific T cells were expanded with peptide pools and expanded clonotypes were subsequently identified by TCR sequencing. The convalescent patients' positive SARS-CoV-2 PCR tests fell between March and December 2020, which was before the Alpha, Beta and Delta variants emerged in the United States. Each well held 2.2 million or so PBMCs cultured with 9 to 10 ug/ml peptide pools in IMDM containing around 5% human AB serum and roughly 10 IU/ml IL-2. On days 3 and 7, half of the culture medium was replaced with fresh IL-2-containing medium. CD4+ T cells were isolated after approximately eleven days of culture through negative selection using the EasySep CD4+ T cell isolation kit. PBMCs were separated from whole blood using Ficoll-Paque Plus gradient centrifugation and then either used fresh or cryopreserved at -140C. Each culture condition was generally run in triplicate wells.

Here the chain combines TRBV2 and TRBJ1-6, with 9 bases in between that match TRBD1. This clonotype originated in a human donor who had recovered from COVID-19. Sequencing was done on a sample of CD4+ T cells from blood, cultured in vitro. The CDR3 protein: CVSSEQGASNSPLHF. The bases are TGTGTCAGCAGTGAACAGGGGGCATCTAATTCACCCCTCCACTTT. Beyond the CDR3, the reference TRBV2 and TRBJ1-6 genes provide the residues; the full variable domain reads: EPEVTQTPSHQVTQMGQEVILRCVPISNHLYFYWYRQILGQKVEFLVSFYNNEISEKSEIFDDQFSVERPDGSNFTLKIRSTKLEDSAMYFCVSSEQGASNSPLHFGNGTRLTVT.